The rows below give T cell receptor beta chains drawn from one sample of a study of T cells in Graves' hyperthyroidism and ophthalmopathy. TCRdb recomputed calls from the multiplex PCR reads with MiXCR, one row per CDR3 protein. Seen here are about 500,000 distinct CDR3 sequences, 13% to 15% observed once, and the top ten hold around a sixth. The sequenced sample consisted of blood. These receptors all come from a young woman with Graves' hyperthyroidism. Both conserved end residues are part of each CDR3. The size field is filled for only some rows; it gives once, few, many or a size class.

size: -
V: TRBV30
CDR3: CAWSGGRGSRVQFF

size: many
V: TRBV2
CDR3: CASRRDYNEKLFF

size: many
V: TRBV10-2
CDR3: CASRLTGFGYTF

size: many
V: TRBV6-1
CDR3: CASTTGGLNTEAFF

size: -
V: TRBV29-1
CDR3: CSVERDTEAFF

size: few
V: TRBV7-8
CDR3: CASSSGLGGNTIYF

size: many
V: TRBV27
CDR3: CASSLGVDSYEQYF

size: few
V: TRBV10-3
CDR3: CAISDRPNNSPLHF

size: -
V: TRBV5-1
CDR3: CASSLDGVGNEKLFF

size: few
V: TRBV27
CDR3: CASSPTLAGGQFF

size: many
V: TRBV12-3/TRBV12-4
CDR3: CASSTLAEAKNIQYF

size: many
V: TRBV11-3
CDR3: CTSSTRTSAGELFF

size: -
V: TRBV19
CDR3: CASSIFITTSGPDTQYF

size: many
V: TRBV11-2
CDR3: CASQGWASGTYEQYF

size: many
V: TRBV9
CDR3: CASSVQEGRNNEQFF

size: many
V: TRBV11-3
CDR3: CASSLSVLNEQFF

size: -
V: TRBV30
CDR3: CACPRGSGRRETQYF

size: few
V: TRBV7-9
CDR3: CASSLRQGEAYGYTF

size: many
V: TRBV20-1
CDR3: CSARQDSYEQYF

size: -
V: TRBV3-1
CDR3: CARSQALSSGANVLTF

size: many
V: TRBV19
CDR3: CASSIDTDRDVTDTQYF

size: many
V: TRBV27
CDR3: CASSLWLGETQYF

size: few
V: TRBV20-1
CDR3: CSGEPGLAVVNEQFF

size: -
V: TRBV7-2
CDR3: CASSPQPGLPYGYTF

size: -
V: TRBV11-3
CDR3: CASSRPGAYGYTF

size: many
V: TRBV27
CDR3: CASSRFGRQDMGETQYF

size: -
V: TRBV2
CDR3: CASRRETDTQYF

size: -
V: TRBV29-1
CDR3: CSVDIREFGITEAFF

size: many
V: TRBV15
CDR3: CATSRFAGTRETQYF

size: many
V: TRBV6-1
CDR3: CASSRELKAFF

size: many
V: TRBV20-1
CDR3: CSASRGGWDEQFF

size: many
V: TRBV2
CDR3: CASSRTGGEPQHF

size: many
V: TRBV11-2
CDR3: CASSPLKGMPGNTIYF

size: -
V: TRBV7-2
CDR3: CASSLVMSGGYSTDTQYF

size: few
V: TRBV5-1
CDR3: CASSSRGLAGGEQYF

size: few
V: TRBV25-1
CDR3: CASSGLITSTDTQYF

size: few
V: TRBV7-9
CDR3: CASIQQELNSPLHF

size: many
V: TRBV6-1
CDR3: CASSDTSYNEQFF

size: many
V: TRBV12-3/TRBV12-4
CDR3: CASSARTKETQYF

size: many
V: TRBV12-3/TRBV12-4
CDR3: CASSPGSNEKLFF

size: -
V: TRBV4-1
CDR3: CATGRGGGSSEQFF

size: many
V: TRBV24-1
CDR3: CATSKVADQETQYF

size: many
V: TRBV24-1
CDR3: CATSDSFDRGPGVAFF

size: many
V: TRBV5-1
CDR3: CASSLAQRQLDTQYF

size: -
V: TRBV12-3/TRBV12-4
CDR3: CASRQGPSTGELFF

size: -
V: TRBV12-3/TRBV12-4
CDR3: CASSLTRHLYEQYF

size: many
V: TRBV24-1
CDR3: CATSDPGLAGRNEQFF

size: -
V: TRBV24-1
CDR3: CATSDPGTGRGDTEAFF

size: few
V: TRBV20-1
CDR3: CSARDPLQGEAEKLFF

size: -
V: TRBV2
CDR3: CASSEAGEQGWSPLHF

size: -
V: TRBV5-1
CDR3: CASSSSGQAQNTEAFF

size: many
V: TRBV6-1
CDR3: CASKQTGGARGYTF

size: many
V: TRBV20-1
CDR3: CSASPPGTRRLKDTQYF

size: many
V: TRBV12-3/TRBV12-4
CDR3: CASSPRTGGMETQYF

size: few
V: TRBV20-1
CDR3: CSAYNLGVMAGDYTF